The T cell receptor (beta chain) described here comes from a study of identical twins. Overall study findings and caveats: Findings depended on cross-sectional statistics rather than tracking the same donors. The presence of invariant MAIT and iNKT cells could partly confound analyses of zero-insertion sequences.

This clonotype was counted ten times or more. What it binds is unknown. A universal primer site was created by template switching, with the cDNA bearing unique molecular identifiers. TCRdb processed the 5' RACE reads anew with MiXCR; each CDR3 protein has one entry. Of roughly 710,000 distinct CDR3 sequences listed, approximately 6.1% are singletons. V was pared by 3 bases and J by 4 bases, with 12 bases between. The CDR3 has 15 amino acids. The material sequenced was naive T cells sorted from blood. The receptor's source is a man aged 18-30 years in good health. V and J are TRBV12-3 or TRBV12-4 and TRBJ1-4; D not resolved. CDR3 sequence: CASSFRRADNEKLFF. CDR3 in DNA: TGTGCCAGCAGTTTTAGGAGGGCGGATAATGAAAAACTGTTTTTT.